The clone carrying this T cell receptor beta chain turned up a few times. V was cut by 5 bases and J by 4 bases, with 11 bases left in between. The germline gives CDR1 LGHDT, CDR2 YNNKEL (reference sequence). The CDR3 covers 14 residues. This entry is derived from a study of blood T cell repertoires in COVID-19. Those enrolled, adults aged about 18 to 89 years, came from roughly 23 US areas. Participant-reported clinical history was the basis for cohort assignment. Original methodology: Nucleated cell number was recorded as an estimate derived from reference gene primer amplification. Measured with immunoSEQ multiplex PCR; TCRdb has only the in-frame clones, and not every one. V, J and clone size were drawn from that table, and D and trimming were deduced from the DNA. The sample yields around 310,000 clones, around 92% seen once.

This clonotype originated in a woman under 40 who had recovered from COVID-19. The V and J genes are TRBV3-1 (or the pseudogene TRBV3-2) and TRBJ2-2; no reliable D call. Sequenced sample: PBMCs or T cells enriched from blood (not recorded which). The CDR3 bases are TGTGCCAGCAGCTGGTACTCGGTCACCGGGGAGCTGTTTTTT. Its protein is CASSWYSVTGELFF.